This TCR beta chain was sequenced for a study of OX40 agonist ivuxolimab in advanced cancers. Study-level points and caveats: Some patients without response likewise showed low normalized clonal expansion.

Notes on this clone: No antigen is known for it.

Trimming left V 1 base short and J 5 bases short, with 12 bases between. Germline-derived CDR1 and CDR2 are SGHKS and YYEKEE (reference sequence). The CDR3 covers 15 residues. Sequencing used immunoSEQ multiplex PCR; TCRdb keeps in-frame clones, though not all of them. Among 80,000 to 95,000 clones, 87% were seen once, and the ten largest hold less than 1.5%. The chain employs TRBV5-5 and TRBJ2-2; TRBD2 might be the D (6 bases). The origin of this receptor is an adult with an advanced solid tumor such as melanoma, head and neck, liver or kidney cancer. The material was CD4+ or CD8+ T cells sorted from blood, obtained in a trial of the OX40 agonist ivuxolimab. The CDR3 DNA follows: TGTGCCAGCAGCTTGACTAGCTTGGGGACCGGGGAGCTGTTTTTT. Amino acids: CASSLTSLGTGELFF.